The 24 T cell receptor beta chains reported below all come from one sample, sequenced in a study of blood T cell repertoires in COVID-19. Repertoires were generated with immunoSEQ multiplex PCR, while TCRdb's copy carries only in-frame clones and drops some. The sample holds around 39,000 clones; approximately 90% are singletons and the top ten take under 9%. Sequencing was performed on peripheral blood. The source is a man aged 60 to 69 with active COVID-19.

The rearrangement joins TRBV28 to TRBJ2-4; D ambiguous. The CDR3 sequence is 16 residues long. CDR1 is MDHEN, CDR2 SYDVKM, per germline. Trimming removed 6 bases at V and 1 base at J, with 16 bases between. The CDR3 is CASSKAPNGAKNIQYF. Here the CDR3 DNA reads TGTGCCAGCAGCAAGGCTCCAAACGGGGCCAAAAACATTCAGTACTTC.

V usage is TRBV10-2 and J usage is TRBJ1-3; D uncertain. Germline values: CDR1 WSHSY, CDR2 SAAADI. CDR3 size: 14 residues. Trimming took 3 bases from V and 2 from J, leaving 8 bases between them. CDR3 coding DNA: TGCGCCAGCAGTGAACAGTACCCTGGAAACACCATATATTTT. Its translation: CASSEQYPGNTIYF.

The V and J genes are TRBV6-4 and TRBJ2-3, with D perhaps TRBD2 (6 bases). Deletions cut 0 bases from V and 4 bases from J, with 8 bases between. CDR3 length: 14 amino acids. Germline V gives CDR1 MRHNA, CDR2 SNTAGT. The CDR3, as DNA: TGTGCCAGCAGTGACTCCCCGGGAGCAGATACGCAGTATTTT. The encoded protein is CASSDSPGADTQYF.

The chain recombines TRBV5-4 with TRBJ2-7; D is perhaps TRBD2 (6 bases). The CDR3 consists of 13 residues. Trimming removed 4 bases at V and 7 bases at J, with 15 bases between. Germline values: CDR1 SGHNT, CDR2 YYREEE (reference sequence). The DNA for the CDR3 is TGTGCCAGCAGCGGCTGGGACTCCGGGGAGCAGTACTTC. Protein: CASSGWDSGEQYF.

This clone has only one observation. CDR3 bases: TGTGCCAGCAGCCAAGAAAGTATAGCGGATAGCACAGATACGCAGTATTTT. Residues: CASSQESIADSTDTQYF. The gene calls are TRBV4-2 and TRBJ2-3; a weak D match, TRBD2 (6 bases). The germline V gene encodes CDR1 LGHNA and CDR2 YNFKEQ. V was pared by 0 bases and J by 0 bases, with 13 bases between. The CDR3 extends over 17 amino acids.

Here the CDR3 DNA reads TGTGCCATCAGACCGGACAGGGGGCCCCCTGGTGAAAAACTGTTTTTT. Its protein is CAIRPDRGPPGEKLFF. The chain carries TRBV10-3 and TRBJ1-4, with TRBD1 matching over 11 bases. From germline, CDR1 is ENHRY and CDR2 SYGVKD. V trimming: 6 bases; J trimming: 7 bases; junction bases outside the gene matches: 10. This CDR3 has 16 residues.

This clone was seen a single time. The chain recombines TRBV2 with TRBJ2-2; the D is unclear. Trimming cost V 6 bases and J 3 bases, with 5 bases left between them. CDR3 size: 12 residues. Germline assignment: CDR1 SNHLY and CDR2 FYNNEI. The CDR3 nucleotides are TGTGCCAGCAGGGCCGACACCGGGGAGCTGTTTTTT. Its translation is CASRADTGELFF.

This clone has a handful of counts. The chain joins TRBV11-2 to TRBJ2-7; 8 bases map to TRBD2. Unmatched junction bases numbered 2, after V lost 1 base and J lost 3 bases. This CDR3 has 14 amino acids. Germline assignment: CDR1 SGHAT and CDR2 FQNNGV. This chain's CDR3 is CASSLAGTSYEQYF. In nucleotides, the CDR3 is TGTGCCAGCAGCTTAGCCGGGACTAGCTACGAGCAGTACTTC.

The chain recombines TRBV6-5 with TRBJ1-1; D not certain. CDR1 is MNHEY, CDR2 SVGAGI, per germline. The CDR3 is 14 amino acids. V lost 2 bases, J lost 2 bases, and 9 bases lay in between. CDR3 amino acids: CASSYGRFNTEAFF. The CDR3, as DNA: TGTGCCAGCAGTTACGGCAGATTTAACACTGAAGCTTTCTTT.

A word on this clone: Other DNA variants within this sample encode the same CDR3. The gene calls are TRBV18 and TRBJ2-3; TRBD2 matches at 15 bases. V shed 3 bases and J 3 bases; nucleotides not matched to a gene: 1. Germline V gives CDR1 KGHSH, CDR2 LQKENI. The CDR3 totals 16 residues. CDR3 nucleotides: TGTGCCAGCTCACCGGGGACTAGCGGGAGGACAGATACGCAGTATTTT. Its protein product is CASSPGTSGRTDTQYF.

This chain uses TRBV9 with TRBJ1-1; 10 bases match TRBD1. The ends lost 4 bases at V and 5 bases at J; junction bases unmatched: 8. Germline V CDR1 and CDR2: SGDLS, YYNGEE. This CDR3 comprises 15 residues. CDR3 residues: CASSYSGTGDTEAFF. The CDR3 bases are TGTGCCAGCAGCTACTCTGGGACAGGGGATACTGAAGCTTTCTTT.

The genes are TRBV7-2 and TRBJ1-1; TRBD1 matches at 8 bases. V trimming: 3 bases; J trimming: 4 bases; junction bases outside the gene matches: 7. Germline CDR1 SGHTA, CDR2 FQGNSA. The CDR3 covers 15 residues. The CDR3 DNA is TGTGCCAGCAGCTTCTTGGCAGGGGGCGGCACTGAAGCTTTCTTT. Translated: CASSFLAGGGTEAFF.

The CDR3 bases are TGTGCCAGCAGCTTGAAGGGGGCGCATACTGAAGCTTTCTTT. This codes for CASSLKGAHTEAFF. The chain uses TRBV5-4 and TRBJ1-1, with 7 nucleotides matching TRBD1. The CDR3 contains 14 residues. The ends lost 1 base at V and 5 bases at J; junction bases unmatched: 5. Germline V gene sequence: CDR1 SGHNT, CDR2 YYREEE (reference sequence).

The chain recombines TRBV18 with TRBJ2-7; TRBD2 aligns across 8 bases. The CDR3 sequence is 17 residues long. Trimming removed 3 bases from V and 2 bases from J; junction bases left unmatched: 12. Germline V gene data show CDR1 as KGHSH and CDR2 as LQKENI. The CDR3 sequence is CASSPRGSGATPYEQYF. As DNA, the CDR3 is TGTGCCAGCTCACCCCGGGGTAGCGGGGCTACTCCCTACGAGCAGTACTTC.

This chain links TRBV4-1 with TRBJ2-7; the match to TRBD1 covers 7 bases. With V trimmed by 2 bases and J by 2 bases, 12 bases remained unmatched. The CDR3 extends over 17 amino acids. Germline V CDR1 and CDR2: MGHRA, YSYEKL. This CDR3 is CASSQITPWDSAYEQYF. CDR3 DNA: TGCGCCAGCAGCCAAATAACCCCCTGGGACAGTGCCTACGAGCAGTACTTC.

The chain carries TRBV18 and TRBJ2-7; 10 positions agree with TRBD1. The V segment lost 6 bases and the J segment 3 bases; nucleotides outside the gene matches: 5. The CDR3 has 14 amino acids. Germline V gives CDR1 KGHSH, CDR2 LQKENI. The CDR3 nucleotides are TGTGCCAGCTCGCAAGGGGACAGGGGCTACGAGCAGTACTTC. Protein sequence: CASSQGDRGYEQYF.

J is TRBJ1-2 and V is TRBV9, with D possibly being TRBD1 (5 bases). This CDR3 comprises 13 residues. From germline, CDR1 is SGDLS and CDR2 YYNGEE. The V gene lost 2 bases and the J gene lost 6 bases, with 11 bases spanning the gap. The CDR3 loop is CASSVRQWDGYTF. The CDR3 nucleotides read TGTGCCAGCAGCGTTAGACAGTGGGATGGCTACACCTTC. The entire variable domain, with the rest obtained from reference TRBV9 and TRBJ1-2, is as follows: DSGVTQTPKHLITATGQRVTLRCSPRSGDLSVYWYQQSLDQGLQFLIQYYNGEERAKGNILERFSAQQFPDLHSELNLSSLELGDSALYFCASSVRQWDGYTFGSGTRLTVV.

The rearrangement joins TRBV9 to TRBJ2-5, with TRBD2 identical over 8 bases. CDR1 is SGDLS and CDR2 is YYNGEE in the germline V gene. After removal of 5 bases from V and 5 bases from J, the junction contained 11 bases not matched to a gene. The CDR3 is 15 amino acids. The CDR3 DNA is TGTGCCAGCAGTCTGGCCGGGAGGGCCGCGGAGACCCAGTACTTC. This gives the protein CASSLAGRAAETQYF.

The sample holds one count of this clone. V and J are TRBV3-1 (or the pseudogene TRBV3-2) and TRBJ2-5; D may be TRBD1 (6 bases). The CDR3 loop spans 16 amino acids. Germline-derived CDR1 and CDR2 are LGHDT and YNNKEL (reference sequence). V was clipped by 2 bases and J by 2 bases, with 15 bases between them. CDR3 in amino acids: CASSQTTGKGQETQYF. As DNA, the CDR3 is TGTGCCAGCAGCCAAACTACAGGGAAGGGGCAAGAGACCCAGTACTTC.

J is TRBJ2-7 and V is TRBV11-2, with 11 nucleotides matching TRBD2. Germline CDR1 and CDR2: SGHAT and FQNNGV. V was pared by 5 bases and J by 5 bases, with 5 bases of the junction left unmatched. This CDR3 spans 14 amino acids. The CDR3 sequence: CASSRGTSGDEQYF. Written as DNA, the CDR3 is TGTGCCAGCAGCCGAGGGACTAGCGGAGACGAGCAGTACTTC. The whole variable domain, filled in from reference TRBV11-2 and TRBJ2-7, reads EAGVAQSPRYKIIEKRQSVAFWCNPISGHATLYWYQQILGQGPKLLIQFQNNGVVDDSQLPKDRFSAERLKGVDSTLKIQPAKLEDSAVYLCASSRGTSGDEQYFGPGTRLTVT.

This chain connects TRBV11-2 to TRBJ2-1, with TRBD2 identical over 13 bases. With 4 bases clipped from V and 5 bases from J, the junction kept 14 bases outside the gene matches. CDR1 is SGHAT and CDR2 is FQNNGV in the germline V gene. This CDR3 is 19 amino acids long. The CDR3 spells CASSSPGLAGPSLHNEQFF. DNA for the CDR3: TGTGCCAGCAGCTCTCCGGGACTAGCGGGACCGAGCCTTCACAATGAGCAGTTCTTC.

The chain links TRBV6-5 to TRBJ1-2; D ambiguous. Germline V gene data show CDR1 as MNHEY and CDR2 as SVGAGI. This CDR3 has 13 residues. Between the trimmed V and J ends, which lost 6 bases and 8 bases, there was a span of 16 bases. The CDR3 DNA reads as TGTGCCAGCAGCCCCGGGTCTGCGAGGGGCTACACCTTC. This gives the protein CASSPGSARGYTF.

The table lists this clone with a count of one. The chain links TRBV14 to TRBJ2-1; D ambiguous. The CDR3 spans 15 residues. The germline V and J ends were trimmed by 4 bases and 4 bases, with 14 bases remaining between them. Per the germline V gene, CDR1 is SGHDN and CDR2 is FVKESK. The CDR3 sequence is CASSPRPDFYNEQFF. The CDR3, as DNA: TGTGCCAGCAGCCCTAGGCCAGACTTTTACAATGAGCAGTTCTTC.

This clone occurred a few times. J is TRBJ1-6 and V is TRBV9; possible D gene TRBD1, 6 bases. Germline V gene sequence: CDR1 SGDLS, CDR2 YYNGEE. This CDR3 comprises 16 residues. Trimming took 3 bases from V and 5 from J, leaving 15 bases between them. This CDR3 is CASSDKGVSDNSPLHF. CDR3 sequence (DNA): TGTGCCAGCAGCGACAAGGGGGTCTCGGATAATTCACCCCTCCACTTT.